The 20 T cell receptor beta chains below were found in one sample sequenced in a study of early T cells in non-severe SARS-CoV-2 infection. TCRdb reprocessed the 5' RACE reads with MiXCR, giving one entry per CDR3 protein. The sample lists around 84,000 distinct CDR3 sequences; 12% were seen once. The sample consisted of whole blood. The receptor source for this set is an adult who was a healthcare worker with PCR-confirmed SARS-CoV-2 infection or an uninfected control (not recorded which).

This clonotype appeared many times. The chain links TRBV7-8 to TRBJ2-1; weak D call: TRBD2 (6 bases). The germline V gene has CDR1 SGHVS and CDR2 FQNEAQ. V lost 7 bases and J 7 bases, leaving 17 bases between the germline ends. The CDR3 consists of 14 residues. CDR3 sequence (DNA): TGTGCCAGCATCCCCCTAGCGATCTGGAATGAGCAGTTCTTC. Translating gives CASIPLAIWNEQFF. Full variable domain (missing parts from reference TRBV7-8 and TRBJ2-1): GAGVSQSPRYKVAKRGQDVALRCDPISGHVSLFWYQQALGQGPEFLTYFQNEAQLDKSGLPSDRFFAERPEGSVSTLKIQRTQQEDSAVYLCASIPLAIWNEQFFGPGTRLTVL.

CDR3 region: CASSLEVPKGYTF. CDR3 coding DNA: TGTGCCAGCAGCTTAGAGGTTCCCAAAGGCTACACCTTC. The V and J genes are TRBV7-9 and TRBJ1-2; D is ambiguous. The V gene lost 1 base and the J gene lost 8 bases, with 11 bases spanning the gap. Germline loops: CDR1 SEHNR, CDR2 FQNEAQ (reference sequence). CDR3 length: 13 amino acids.

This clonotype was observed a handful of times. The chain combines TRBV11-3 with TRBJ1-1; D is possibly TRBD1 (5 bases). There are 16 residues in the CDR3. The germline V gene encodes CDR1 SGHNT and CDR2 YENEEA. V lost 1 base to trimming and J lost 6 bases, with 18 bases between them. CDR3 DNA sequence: TGTGCCAGCAGCTTAGTTGCAGGGAGAGAAGGAGCTGAAGCTTTCTTT. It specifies CASSLVAGREGAEAFF.

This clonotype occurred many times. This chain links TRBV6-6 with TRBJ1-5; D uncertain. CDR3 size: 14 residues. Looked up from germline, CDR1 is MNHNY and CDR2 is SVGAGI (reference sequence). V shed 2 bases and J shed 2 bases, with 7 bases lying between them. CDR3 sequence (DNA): TGTGCCAGCAGTTACCCCAAGGGCAATCAGCCCCAGCATTTT. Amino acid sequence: CASSYPKGNQPQHF.

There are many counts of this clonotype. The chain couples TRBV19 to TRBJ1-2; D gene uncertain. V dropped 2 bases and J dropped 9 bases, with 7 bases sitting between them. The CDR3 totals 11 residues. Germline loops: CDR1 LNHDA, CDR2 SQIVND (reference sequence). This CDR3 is CASSISWRYTF. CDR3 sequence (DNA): TGTGCCAGTAGTATATCGTGGCGCTACACCTTC.

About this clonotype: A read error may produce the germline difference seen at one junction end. This chain's CDR3 is CSGSCLRETQHF. The CDR3 DNA reads TGCAGCGGGAGTTGTCTACGAGAGACCCAGCACTTC. This rearrangement joins TRBV20-1 to TRBJ2-5, with D maybe TRBD2 (6 bases). This CDR3 comprises 12 residues. Germline CDR1 is DFQATT and CDR2 is SNEGSKA (reference sequence).

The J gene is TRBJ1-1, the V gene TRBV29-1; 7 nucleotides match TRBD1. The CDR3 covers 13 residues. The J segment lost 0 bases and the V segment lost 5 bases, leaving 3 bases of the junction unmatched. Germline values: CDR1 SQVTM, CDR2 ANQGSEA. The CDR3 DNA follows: TGCAGCGTTCTGGGACAGCTGAACACTGAAGCTTTCTTT. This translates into CSVLGQLNTEAFF.

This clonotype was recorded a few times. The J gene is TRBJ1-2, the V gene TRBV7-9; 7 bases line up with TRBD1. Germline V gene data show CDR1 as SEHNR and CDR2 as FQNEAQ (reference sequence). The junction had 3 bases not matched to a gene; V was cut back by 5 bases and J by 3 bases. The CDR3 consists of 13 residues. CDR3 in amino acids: CASSQGTDYGYTF. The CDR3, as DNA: TGTGCCAGCAGCCAAGGGACAGACTATGGCTACACCTTC.

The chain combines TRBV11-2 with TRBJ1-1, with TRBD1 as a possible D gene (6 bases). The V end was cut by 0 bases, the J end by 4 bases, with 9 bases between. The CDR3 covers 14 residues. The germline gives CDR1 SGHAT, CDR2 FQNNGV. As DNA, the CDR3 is TGTGCCAGCAGCTTAGACAGGGGCCCCACTGAAGCTTTCTTT. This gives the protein CASSLDRGPTEAFF.

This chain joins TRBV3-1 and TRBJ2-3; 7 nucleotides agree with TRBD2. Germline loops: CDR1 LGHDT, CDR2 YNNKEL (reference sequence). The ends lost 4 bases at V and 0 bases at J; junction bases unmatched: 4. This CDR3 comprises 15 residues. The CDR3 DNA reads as TGTGCCAGCAGCCTCGGGACTAAGAGCACAGATACGCAGTATTTT. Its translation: CASSLGTKSTDTQYF.

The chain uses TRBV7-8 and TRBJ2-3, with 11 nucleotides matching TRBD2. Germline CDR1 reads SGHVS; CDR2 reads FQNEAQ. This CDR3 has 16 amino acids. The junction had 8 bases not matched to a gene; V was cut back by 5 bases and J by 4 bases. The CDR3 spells CASSPLAGGKADTQYF. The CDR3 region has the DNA TGTGCCAGCAGCCCATTAGCGGGAGGGAAGGCAGATACGCAGTATTTT.

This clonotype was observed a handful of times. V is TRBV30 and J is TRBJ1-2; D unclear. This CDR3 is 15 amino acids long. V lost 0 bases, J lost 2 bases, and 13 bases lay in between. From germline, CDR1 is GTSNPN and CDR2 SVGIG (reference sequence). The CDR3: CAWSVLVGANYGYTF. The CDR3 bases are TGTGCCTGGAGTGTTCTTGTGGGAGCCAACTATGGCTACACCTTC.

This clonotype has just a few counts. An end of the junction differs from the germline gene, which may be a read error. The CDR3 DNA reads as TGTGCCAGCAGCCCCAAAGACATTCAGTACTTC. Protein product: CASSPKDIQYF. The chain links TRBV2 to TRBJ2-4, with D unclear. From germline, CDR1 is SNHLY and CDR2 FYNNEI. This CDR3 is built from 11 residues.

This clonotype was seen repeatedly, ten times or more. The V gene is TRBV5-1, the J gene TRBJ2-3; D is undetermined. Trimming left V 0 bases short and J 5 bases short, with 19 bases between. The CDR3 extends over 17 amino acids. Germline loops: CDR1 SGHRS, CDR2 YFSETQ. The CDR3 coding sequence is TGCGCCAGCAGCTTGGTCATCAACACAGATGTTAGAGATACGCAGTATTTT. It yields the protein CASSLVINTDVRDTQYF.

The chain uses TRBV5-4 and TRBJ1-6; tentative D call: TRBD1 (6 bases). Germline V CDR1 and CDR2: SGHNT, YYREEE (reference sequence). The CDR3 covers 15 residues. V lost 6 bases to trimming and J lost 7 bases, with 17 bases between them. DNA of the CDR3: TGTGCCAGCACCACGCAAAGGGGGGGAAATTCACCCCTCCACTTT. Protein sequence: CASTTQRGGNSPLHF.

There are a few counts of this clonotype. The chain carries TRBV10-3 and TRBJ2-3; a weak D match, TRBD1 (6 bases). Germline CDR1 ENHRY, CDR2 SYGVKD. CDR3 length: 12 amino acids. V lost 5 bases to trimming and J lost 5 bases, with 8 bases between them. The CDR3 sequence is CAISTGLDTQYF. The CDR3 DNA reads TGTGCCATCAGTACAGGGTTAGATACGCAGTATTTT.

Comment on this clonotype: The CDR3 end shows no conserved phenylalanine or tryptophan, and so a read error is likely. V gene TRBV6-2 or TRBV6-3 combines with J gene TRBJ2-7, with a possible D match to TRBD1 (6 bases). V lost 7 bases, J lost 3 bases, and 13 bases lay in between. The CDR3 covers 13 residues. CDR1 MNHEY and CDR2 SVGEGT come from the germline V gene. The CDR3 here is CASTRTANYEQYS. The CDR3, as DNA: TGTGCCAGCACCCGGACAGCAAACTACGAGCAGTACTCC.

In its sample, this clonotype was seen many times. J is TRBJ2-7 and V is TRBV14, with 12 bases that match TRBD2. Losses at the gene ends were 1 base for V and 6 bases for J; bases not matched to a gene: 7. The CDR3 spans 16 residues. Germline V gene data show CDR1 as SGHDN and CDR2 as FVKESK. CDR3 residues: CASSQGPGLAGSEQYF. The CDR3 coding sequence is TGTGCCAGCAGCCAAGGCCCGGGACTAGCGGGTTCCGAGCAGTACTTC.

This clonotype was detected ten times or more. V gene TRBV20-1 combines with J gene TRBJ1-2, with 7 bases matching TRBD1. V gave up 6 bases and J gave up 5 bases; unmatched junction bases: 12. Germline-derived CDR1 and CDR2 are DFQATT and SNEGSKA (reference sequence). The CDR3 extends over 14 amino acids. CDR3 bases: TGCAGTGCCCTAACAGGGGCTCGCGTGTATGGCTACACCTTC. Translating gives CSALTGARVYGYTF.

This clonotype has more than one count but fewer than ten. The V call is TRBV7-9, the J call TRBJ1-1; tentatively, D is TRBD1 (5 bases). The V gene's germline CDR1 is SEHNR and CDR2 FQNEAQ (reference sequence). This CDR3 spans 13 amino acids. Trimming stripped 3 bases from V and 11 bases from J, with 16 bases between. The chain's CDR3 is CASSFGDGDWAFF. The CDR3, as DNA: TGTGCCAGCAGCTTCGGGGACGGCGATTGGGCTTTCTTT.